This TCR beta chain was profiled in a study of T cells in Graves' hyperthyroidism and ophthalmopathy. Ten or more counts support this clonotype. The CDR3 length is 14 residues. CDR1 is SGHNT and CDR2 is YENEEA in the germline V gene. The V segment lost 5 bases and the J segment 0 bases; nucleotides outside the gene matches: 3. There were TCR beta CDR3 regions amplified from RNA transcripts. First-round RT-PCR targeting the TCR CDR3 was performed with the HTBI primer set. TCRdb redid the calling of the multiplex PCR reads with MiXCR, one entry per CDR3 protein. Of some 370,000 distinct CDR3 sequences listed, over 13% are singletons. Every diagnosis used clinical symptoms, serum thyroxine and TRAb, thyroid ultrasound and orbital computed tomography.

The receptor's source is a man in his forties or fifties with Graves' ophthalmopathy. Sequencing input: blood. V gene TRBV11-3 combines with J gene TRBJ2-7; 8 bases are a match to TRBD1. CDR3 region: CASSPDRDSYEQYF. CDR3 nucleotides: TGTGCCAGCAGCCCGGACAGGGACTCCTACGAGCAGTACTTC. Full variable domain (outside the CDR3, taken from reference TRBV11-3 and TRBJ2-7): EAGVVQSPRYKIIEKKQPVAFWCNPISGHNTLYWYLQNLGQGPELLIRYENEEAVDDSQLPKDRFSAERLKGVDSTLKIQPAELGDSAVYLCASSPDRDSYEQYFGPGTRLTVT.